This paragraph reports one T cell receptor beta chain. The treatment: oral pan-JAK inhibitor, 5-10 mg twice daily. Sequencing used cDNA as its template, made by extracting RNA and reverse transcribing it. Profiled with immunoSEQ multiplex PCR; TCRdb holds only in-frame clones, not every one. Of about 160,000 clones in the sample, around three fifths were seen once. This sample was included in a study of CD8+ T cells in alopecia areata. The overall study: Tofacitinib continued for 6 to 18 months and was then withheld for 6 months.

Germline V gene sequence: CDR1 LGHNA, CDR2 YSLEER. The length of the CDR3 is 16 residues. J is TRBJ2-5 and V is TRBV4-3; 8 positions match TRBD1. The J call is in doubt because the DNA end fits TRBJ2-7 better. The material was CD4+ T cells sorted from blood, obtained at week 4, from a patient treated with tofacitinib. The sequence was obtained from a human donor with alopecia areata. The CDR3 reads CASSQGQGISSYEQYF. The CDR3 nucleotides are TGCGCCAGCAGCCAAGGACAGGGGATAAGCTCCTACGAGCAGTACTTC.